The rows below give T cell receptor beta chains drawn from one sample of a study of T cells expressing NK-cell markers. TCRdb reprocessed the 5' RACE reads; each CDR3 protein has one entry and no DNA is given. The sample is made up of around 550,000 distinct CDR3 sequences, and the top ten hold roughly 3.5% of it. The specimen sequenced was blood T cells: a sorted CD56 or NKG2C T cell subset, CD4+ or CD8+ T cells, or bulk PBMC T cells (not recorded which). Every receptor here comes from a man aged 18 to 35 in good health. Each CDR3 is given with its conserved first and last residue.

j_call	v_call	cdr3_aa
TRBJ1-1	TRBV20-1	CSATPTVMNTEAFF
TRBJ1-4	TRBV6-1	CASSDGSSGLREKLFF
TRBJ2-1	TRBV12-3/TRBV12-4	CASTLGHSPPNEQFF
TRBJ2-1	TRBV20-1	CRMSGGTYNEQFF
TRBJ1-6	TRBV4-1	CASSQGGGDSPLHF
TRBJ2-1	TRBV6-5	CASSFRGREKNEQFF
TRBJ1-5	TRBV6-5	CASSYEGDSNQPQHF
TRBJ2-3	TRBV7-9	CASSSKGTSFESDTQYF
TRBJ2-3	TRBV29-1	CSGSPSGNTDTQYF
TRBJ1-5	TRBV12-3/TRBV12-4	CASSLTGARGKHF
TRBJ2-1	TRBV7-2	CASSPTGGINEQFF
TRBJ2-5	TRBV7-2	CASSSHQMTIAETQYF
TRBJ2-2	TRBV5-5	CASSPQSGSFIGELFF
TRBJ2-1	TRBV7-6	CASSFPRTGGAPNEQFF
TRBJ1-1	TRBV7-6	CASSLATENTEAFF
TRBJ2-1	TRBV27	CASRPGLVNNEQFF
TRBJ2-1	TRBV9	CASSFRAVSSYNEQFF
TRBJ1-2	TRBV18	CASSPQLDSPYGYTF